The source of this T cell receptor beta chain is a study of identical twins (dated by TCRdb to about 2016). Background for the entire study: To test whether fetal clonotypes persist, this study deep-sequenced TCR alpha and beta repertoires from monozygotic twins, from unrelated adults of various ages, and from cord blood. Replicate twin experiments were performed at different times using different library preparation protocols to rule out contamination.

Every donor in the study was a healthy Caucasian. Three pairs of female monozygotic twins, all aged about 18 to 29 years, were included in the twin cohort. Positive isolation kits from Invitrogen were used to isolate CD4+ and CD8+ T cell populations. Notes on this clonotype: Its antigen is still unknown. Per-nucleotide qualities are absent, and no much larger clonotype sits a single base away.

Broader findings and caveats from the paper: Fewer insertions were carried by abundant cord blood beta clonotypes; a weaker similar trend was observed in young adult naive repertoires, while no such trend was observed in memory repertoires. Zero-insertion analyses could be partly confounded by invariant T cells such as MAIT and iNKT, although diverse VJ usage argued against such confounding for most clonotypes. Recombination models systematically underestimated out-of-frame TCR alpha sharing in monozygotic twins but agreed with sharing between unrelated individuals. Out-of-frame TCR alpha sequences shared between twins showed an excess of low generation-probability sequences compared with coincidental sharing between unrelated individuals. Because the same donors could not be followed over many years, the conclusions depended on cross-sectional statistical analysis. In beta out-of-frame sequences, excess twin sharing was weaker, because having fewer shared sequences lowered the signal-to-noise ratio.

Libraries came from 5' RACE. The data were produced on an Illumina HiSeq 2000. A universal primer binding site was introduced by template switching, and a unique molecular identifier was present in the final cDNA, enabling accurate counting of TCR cDNA molecules. Specific primers in the conserved constant-segment region were used to synthesize first-strand cDNA for TCR alpha and beta chains. To control for contamination, each cDNA library was double barcoded with a SMART-Mk sample barcode plus Illumina barcodes. TruSeq adapter sequences, together with Illumina sample barcodes, were added in two successive PCR steps. TCR alpha and beta cDNA libraries were sequenced on the Illumina HiSeq platform with custom primers. The paper's data handling went like this. Unique molecular identifiers were extracted from raw reads with MiGEC, and CDR3 positions were determined with MiXCR. For each individual, recombination models were inferred using an EM algorithm with the repgenHMM and IGoR tools. The tcR package in R was used for shared clonotype analysis, with sharing normalized by the product of cloneset sizes. To study raw recombination without the effects of thymic and clonal selection, out-of-frame nonproductive sequences were analyzed. TCRdb reanalyzed the raw reads on its own, using fastp at Q25 for trimming and MiXCR for clone calling, and kept in-frame beta chains. Each CDR3 protein gets just one entry, which takes the most common genes and DNA from the rows behind it. TCRdb, not the original authors, processed these V and J calls. For this sample there are roughly 350,000 distinct CDR3 sequences; approximately 13% appear just once. Of the sample, 7.2% falls within the top ten clones.

The germline V gene supplies CDR1 MRHNA and CDR2 SNTAGT. The CDR3 has 15 amino acids, counting the end cysteine and phenylalanine. Kept here is only the CDR3 DNA, which spans 45 bases and is read in frame from base 1. V loses 6 bases at its end and J loses 0 bases; junction bases beyond the gene matches: 3. These data were also reused for a study on yellow fever vaccine responses in identical twins. The second study also describes: According to the authors, in identical twins the way T cells responded to vaccination appeared partly convergent and partly personalized. Focusing on identical twins, the study followed the T cell clones that responded to the vaccine, and did so with precision.

Sequenced material: CD8+ T cells sorted from blood. The sequence was collected from a woman under 30 in good health. The chain joins TRBV6-4 to TRBJ2-3, and 10 junctional nucleotides match TRBD2. The nucleotide sequence is given as TGTGCCAGCAGAGAGCGGGGGGGAAGCACAGATACGCAGTATTTT. It is translated as CASRERGGSTDTQYF.